This TCR beta chain was identified during a study of blood T cell repertoires in COVID-19. The sample holds one count of this clone. Study processing details: Amplifying reference gene primers gave estimates of nucleated cell counts. TCRdb's copy holds only in-frame clones and misses some; the assay was immunoSEQ multiplex PCR. The V and J calls and clone size are taken from that table; D and trimming were inferred from the DNA. The table lists a few hundred thousand clones, around 90% of them singletons. CDR1 is WNHNN and CDR2 is SYGVQD in the germline V gene (reference sequence). The ends were cut back, 8 bases at V and 6 bases at J, with 7 bases in the middle. The CDR3 spans 10 residues.

Sequencing was done on a sample of peripheral blood. This receptor was taken from a man aged 35-49 years with acute or convalescent COVID-19. J is TRBJ2-5 and V is TRBV10-1, with D possibly TRBD2 on 6 matching bases. The CDR3 DNA reads TGCGCCAGCGGGGGGAAGACCCAGTACTTC. Encoded protein: CASGGKTQYF.